This paragraph covers one T cell receptor (beta chain) sequence. These data belong to a study of cytomegalovirus exposure and HLA in healthy donors. Study as a whole: Samples from HLA-typed donors yielded about 80 million unique TCRs in an early data release.

CDR1 and CDR2 (germline): MNHNS, SASEGT. The CDR3 spans 18 residues. Losses at the gene ends were 4 bases for V and 1 base for J; bases not matched to a gene: 11. Both 60 Vbeta primers and 13 Jbeta primers went into the PCR. Using immunoSEQ multiplex PCR, the repertoire was profiled, and TCRdb retains in-frame clones only, with some absent. The table includes about 160,000 clones, more than 60% detected once. This sequence joins TRBV6-1 and TRBJ1-3, with 9 bases aligning to TRBD1. Sample: PBMCs. The sequence was obtained from a woman aged 40 to 49 in good health and CMV-seropositive. The CDR3 DNA is TGTGCCAGCAGTGGGGGCGGGACAGGGATTATTTCTGGAAACACCATATATTTT. Residues: CASSGGGTGIISGNTIYF.